The T cell receptor (beta chain) described here comes from a study of OX40 agonist ivuxolimab in advanced cancers. Study conclusions and caveats: At doses 0.1 to 3.0 mg/kg, CD4+ and CD8+ clones expanded.

Autoimmune disease history or systemic immunosuppression disqualified patients. On cycle 4 day 1 and cycle 7 day 1, as well as at baseline, blood was sampled. Generated by immunoSEQ multiplex PCR, the TCRdb table keeps only in-frame clones and is missing some. In the table there are about 89,000 clones, around nine tenths of which are singletons. For this clone: Its matching antigen is unknown.

With 4 bases removed from V and 4 bases from J, the gap between germline ends came to 11 bases. Germline assignment: CDR1 SNHLY and CDR2 FYNNEI. The length of the CDR3 is 15 residues. This specimen was CD4+ or CD8+ T cells sorted from blood, taken in a trial of the OX40 agonist ivuxolimab. The receptor was isolated from an adult with an advanced solid tumor such as melanoma, head and neck, liver or kidney cancer. The chain recombines TRBV2 with TRBJ1-6; D is undetermined. Here the CDR3 reads CASSAGRGYNSPLHF. CDR3 nucleotides: TGTGCCAGCAGTGCAGGCCGGGGTTATAATTCACCCCTCCACTTT.